This T cell receptor (beta chain) was captured by sequencing in a study of blood T cell repertoires in COVID-19. Germline CDR1 reads LNHDA; CDR2 reads SQIVND (reference sequence). V lost 8 bases to trimming and J lost 7 bases; unmatched junction nucleotides: 7. CDR3 size: 14 residues. The method was immunoSEQ multiplex PCR; TCRdb's version includes in-frame clones alone and lacks a portion of them. The sample lists approximately 300,000 clones; approximately 83% were seen once. This chain joins TRBV19 and TRBJ2-1, with TRBD2 identical over 11 bases. This receptor was obtained from a woman in her twenties or thirties who had recovered from COVID-19. Sample: PBMCs or T cells enriched from blood (not recorded which). This CDR3 is CASGLTSGINEQFF. In DNA form, the CDR3 reads TGTGCCAGTGGCCTGACTAGCGGGATAAATGAGCAGTTCTTC.